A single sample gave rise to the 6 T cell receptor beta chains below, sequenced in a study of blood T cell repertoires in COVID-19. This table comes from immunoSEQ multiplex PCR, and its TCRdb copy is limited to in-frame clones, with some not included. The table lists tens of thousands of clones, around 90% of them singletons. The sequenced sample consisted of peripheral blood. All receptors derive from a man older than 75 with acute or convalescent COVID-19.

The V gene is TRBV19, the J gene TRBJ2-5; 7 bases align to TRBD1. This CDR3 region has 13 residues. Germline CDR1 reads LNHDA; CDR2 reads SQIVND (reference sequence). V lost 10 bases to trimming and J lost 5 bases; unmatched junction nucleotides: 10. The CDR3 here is CATYGTGAETQYF. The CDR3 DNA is TGTGCCACCTACGGAACAGGGGCCGAGACCCAGTACTTC.

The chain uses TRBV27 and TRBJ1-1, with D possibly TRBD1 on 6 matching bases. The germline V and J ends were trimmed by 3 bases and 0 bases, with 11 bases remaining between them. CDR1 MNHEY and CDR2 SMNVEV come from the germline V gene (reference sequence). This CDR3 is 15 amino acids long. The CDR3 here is CASSFRTGMNTEAFF. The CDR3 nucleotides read TGTGCCAGCAGTTTTCGAACAGGGATGAACACTGAAGCTTTCTTT.

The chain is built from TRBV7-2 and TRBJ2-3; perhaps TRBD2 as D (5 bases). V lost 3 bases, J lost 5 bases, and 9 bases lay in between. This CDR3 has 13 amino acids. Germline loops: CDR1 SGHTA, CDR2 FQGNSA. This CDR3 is CASSFSEGDTQYF. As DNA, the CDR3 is TGTGCCAGCAGCTTCAGCGAGGGAGATACGCAGTATTTT.

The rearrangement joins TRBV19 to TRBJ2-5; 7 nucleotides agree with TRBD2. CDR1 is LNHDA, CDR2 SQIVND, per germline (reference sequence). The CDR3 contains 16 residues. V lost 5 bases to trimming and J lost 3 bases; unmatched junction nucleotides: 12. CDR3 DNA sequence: TGTGCCAGTAGTTCCCCACCGGGACTACAAAAAGAGACCCAGTACTTC. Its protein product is CASSSPPGLQKETQYF.

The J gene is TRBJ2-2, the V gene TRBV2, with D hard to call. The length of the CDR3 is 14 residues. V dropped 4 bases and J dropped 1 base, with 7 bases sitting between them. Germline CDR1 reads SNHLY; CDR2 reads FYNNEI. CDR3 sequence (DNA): TGTGCCAGCAGTGGGGCCGGGAACACCGGGGAGCTGTTTTTT. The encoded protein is CASSGAGNTGELFF.

The CDR3 is CASSGRQGSGETQYF. CDR3 nucleotides: TGTGCCAGTAGTGGGCGACAGGGGTCGGGGGAGACCCAGTACTTC. The chain links TRBV19 to TRBJ2-5, with 8 bases that match TRBD1. In germline, CDR1 is LNHDA, CDR2 SQIVND (reference sequence). The CDR3 runs 15 residues. V lost 5 bases, J lost 5 bases, and 10 bases stayed unmatched.